This passage covers 15 T cell receptor beta chains from one sample sequenced in a study of OX40 agonist ivuxolimab in advanced cancers. Only in-frame clones appear in the TCRdb table, and some are missing; sequencing was by immunoSEQ multiplex PCR. The sample contains 60,000 to 75,000 clones, about 94% of which appear only once. The sequences come from CD4+ or CD8+ T cells sorted from blood, collected in a trial of the OX40 agonist ivuxolimab. The source is an adult with an advanced solid tumor such as melanoma, head and neck, liver or kidney cancer.

This clone was seen a few times. The chain links TRBV19 to TRBJ1-1, with D hard to call. The germline CDR1 and CDR2 sequences are LNHDA and SQIVND (reference sequence). The CDR3 totals 12 residues. Trimming pared 8 bases from V and 4 bases from J, leaving 11 bases between. DNA for the CDR3: TGTGCCAGTGTCCTACGGGGCACTGAAGCTTTCTTT. It specifies CASVLRGTEAFF.

The chain has TRBV19 and TRBJ2-7; possibly TRBD1 for D (6 bases). CDR3 length: 14 amino acids. The V gene lost 6 bases and the J gene lost 2 bases, with 14 bases spanning the gap. Per the germline V gene, CDR1 is LNHDA and CDR2 is SQIVND (reference sequence). Here the CDR3 DNA reads TGTGCCAGTAGGGCAGAGACAGGCACCTACGAGCAGTACTTC. Translation: CASRAETGTYEQYF.

The rearrangement links TRBV28 to TRBJ2-5; a weak D match, TRBD1 (6 bases). CDR3 length: 15 residues. V was trimmed by 5 bases and J by 2 bases, leaving 15 bases between them. Germline assignment: CDR1 MDHEN and CDR2 SYDVKM. The CDR3 region has the DNA TGTGCCAGCAGTCAGCCGAGGGGGATTCAAGAGACCCAGTACTTC. It yields the protein CASSQPRGIQETQYF.

The CDR3 region is CASSLGRGPYEQYF. The DNA for the CDR3 is TGTGCCAGCAGCTTAGGGAGGGGTCCCTACGAGCAGTACTTC. The chain has TRBV7-3 and TRBJ2-7; 7 nucleotides match TRBD2. The V gene end was trimmed by 2 bases and the J gene end by 2 bases; junction bases not matched to a gene: 3. Germline CDR1 and CDR2: SGHTA and FQGTGA. The length of the CDR3 is 14 residues.

Details on this clone: At the DNA level, this CDR3 is encoded by other sequences in the same sample as well. This rearrangement joins TRBV9 to TRBJ2-2, with D hard to call. Germline lookup yields CDR1 SGDLS and CDR2 YYNGEE. The CDR3 covers 12 residues. Trimming left V 0 bases short and J 6 bases short, with 3 bases between. For the CDR3, the DNA is TGTGCCAGCAGCGTAGGATCCGGGGAGCTGTTTTTT. Amino acid sequence: CASSVGSGELFF.

This rearrangement joins TRBV6-4 to TRBJ2-3; D is unresolved. The CDR3 runs to 14 residues. Germline V lookup: CDR1 MRHNA, CDR2 SNTAGT. Trimming took off 7 bases at V and 2 bases at J, with 13 bases between the two ends. The CDR3, as DNA: TGTGCCAGCAAAAGAGTCAGTTACACAGATACGCAGTATTTT. Its translation: CASKRVSYTDTQYF.

V and J are TRBV7-9 and TRBJ2-2, with 12 bases matching TRBD2. From germline, CDR1 is SEHNR and CDR2 FQNEAQ (reference sequence). This CDR3 contains 17 residues. V lost 1 base, J lost 5 bases, and 5 bases stayed unmatched. The DNA of the CDR3 is TGTGCCAGCAGCTTAGGGACTAGCGGGAATGGGACCGGGGAGCTGTTTTTT. Translating gives CASSLGTSGNGTGELFF.

This clone came up once. The chain has TRBV4-3 and TRBJ1-2, with a weak D call TRBD1 (5 bases). CDR3 length equals 15 residues. Trimming cost V 0 bases and J 3 bases, with 11 bases left between them. From germline, CDR1 is LGHNA and CDR2 YSLEER. CDR3 sequence (DNA): TGCGCCAGCAGCCAAGACTCCGGGGGTTACTATGGCTACACCTTC. It translates to CASSQDSGGYYGYTF.

The chain carries TRBV9 and TRBJ1-2, with 7 bases identical to TRBD1. V was pared by 4 bases and J by 5 bases, with 8 bases of the junction left unmatched. The CDR3 has 14 amino acids. In germline, CDR1 is SGDLS, CDR2 YYNGEE. The CDR3 DNA reads as TGTGCCAGCAGCACCGACAGGGCGCGATATGGCTACACCTTC. Translation: CASSTDRARYGYTF.

The V call is TRBV20-1, the J call TRBJ1-2; no definite D call. The CDR3 spans 11 residues. Germline CDR1 DFQATT, CDR2 SNEGSKA (reference sequence). V shed 6 bases and J shed 8 bases, with 13 bases lying between them. DNA for the CDR3: TGCAGTGCACCCCGTACTGGGGGCTACACCTTC. It codes for CSAPRTGGYTF.

The V gene is TRBV27, the J gene TRBJ1-5, with TRBD1 as a possible D gene (5 bases). The CDR3 loop spans 15 amino acids. Trimming stripped 8 bases from V and 2 bases from J, with 16 bases between. From germline, CDR1 is MNHEY and CDR2 SMNVEV (reference sequence). The CDR3: CASSHPTAGNQPQHF. CDR3 DNA sequence: TGTGCCAGCTCCCATCCGACAGCCGGCAATCAGCCCCAGCATTTT.

J is TRBJ2-2 and V is TRBV21-1; the D call TRBD2 from the table was never checked on the DNA. TRBV21-1 is annotated as a pseudogene. CDR3 length: 15 amino acids. The CDR3 DNA reads TGTGCCAGCCACCAAGGTGATAGCAACACCGGGGAGCTGTTTTTT. It specifies CASHQGDSNTGELFF.

The genes are TRBV9 and TRBJ2-7; 9 positions match TRBD2. This CDR3 is built from 16 residues. Germline assignment: CDR1 SGDLS and CDR2 YYNGEE. The trim removed 0 bases at V and 2 bases at J, leaving 6 bases unmatched. In DNA form, the CDR3 reads TGTGCCAGCAGCGTAGGTGGTAGCGGGAGCACCTACGAGCAGTACTTC. It encodes CASSVGGSGSTYEQYF.

For the CDR3, the DNA is TGCGCCAGCAGCTTGGCCGAGGGGGACCTTTCCTACGAGCAGTACTTC. As protein: CASSLAEGDLSYEQYF. The chain joins TRBV5-1 to TRBJ2-7; a possible D gene is TRBD1 (6 bases). The V end was cut by 0 bases, the J end by 1 base, with 14 bases between. The CDR3 loop spans 16 amino acids. Germline V gene lookup returns CDR1 SGHRS and CDR2 YFSETQ.

The chain couples TRBV5-8 to TRBJ1-1; D uncertain. Trimming stripped 0 bases from V and 11 bases from J, with 11 bases between. Germline-derived CDR1 and CDR2 are SGHTS and YDEGEE. The CDR3 is 12 amino acids. Here the CDR3 reads CASSLAGVNAFF. The CDR3 coding sequence is TGTGCCAGCAGCTTGGCCGGTGTGAACGCTTTCTTT.